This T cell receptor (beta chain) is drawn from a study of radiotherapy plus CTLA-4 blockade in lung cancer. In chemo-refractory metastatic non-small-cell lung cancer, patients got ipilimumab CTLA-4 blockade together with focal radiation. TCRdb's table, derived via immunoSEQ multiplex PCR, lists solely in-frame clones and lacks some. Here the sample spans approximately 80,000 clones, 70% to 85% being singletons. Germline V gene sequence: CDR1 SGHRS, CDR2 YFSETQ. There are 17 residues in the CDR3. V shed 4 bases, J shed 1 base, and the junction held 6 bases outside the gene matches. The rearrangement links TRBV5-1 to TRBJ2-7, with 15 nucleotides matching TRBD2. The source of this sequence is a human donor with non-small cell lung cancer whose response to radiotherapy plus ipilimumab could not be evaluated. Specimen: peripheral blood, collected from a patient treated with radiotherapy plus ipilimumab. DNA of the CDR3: TGCGCCAGCAGCCCAGGGACTAGCGGGGGGTTATCCTACGAGCAGTACTTC. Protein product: CASSPGTSGGLSYEQYF.